The 7 T cell receptor beta chains below all came from one sample that was sequenced in a study of blood T cell repertoires in COVID-19. Method: immunoSEQ multiplex PCR; TCRdb's copy keeps in-frame clones and lacks some. The repertoire holds about 42,000 clones, with around 79% as singletons. Material: peripheral blood. The receptors originated from a woman aged 80 or older with acute or convalescent COVID-19.

The chain combines TRBV7-9 with TRBJ2-7; TRBD1 matches at 8 bases. In germline, CDR1 is SEHNR, CDR2 FQNEAQ (reference sequence). The J segment lost 3 bases and the V segment lost 5 bases, leaving 9 bases of the junction unmatched. The CDR3 totals 15 residues. DNA for the CDR3: TGTGCCAGCAGCCCCAGGGGGCGGGATAACTACGAGCAGTACTTC. Amino acids: CASSPRGRDNYEQYF. Variable domain in full (rest from reference TRBV7-9 and TRBJ2-7): DTGVSQNPRHKITKRGQNVTFRCDPISEHNRLYWYRQTLGQGPEFLTYFQNEAQLEKSRLLSDRFSAERPKGSFSTLEIQRTEQGDSAMYLCASSPRGRDNYEQYFGPGTRLTVT.

This clone rates as medium-sized. V gene TRBV15 combines with J gene TRBJ2-1; TRBD2 matches 7 bases. Trimming cost V 0 bases and J 7 bases; bases outside gene matches: 9. The CDR3 is made up of 16 amino acids. The germline V gene has CDR1 LNHNV and CDR2 YYDKDF (reference sequence). CDR3 in amino acids: CATSRDLGGRTNEQFF. CDR3 sequence (DNA): TGTGCCACCAGCAGAGATCTCGGCGGGAGAACTAATGAGCAGTTCTTC.

This chain connects TRBV5-6 to TRBJ1-4; the D is unclear. The germline V and J ends were trimmed by 3 bases and 10 bases, with 16 bases remaining between them. The CDR3 runs 14 residues. CDR1 SGHDT and CDR2 YYEEEE come from the germline V gene. In nucleotides, the CDR3 is TGTGCCAGCAGCTCCCCTCGACCCTGGGCAAAACTGTTTTTT. This codes for CASSSPRPWAKLFF.

The rearrangement uses TRBV9 and TRBJ2-7; 7 nucleotides align to TRBD1. CDR1 and CDR2 (germline): SGDLS, YYNGEE. J lost 7 bases, V lost 3 bases, and 7 bases had no gene match. This CDR3 has 13 amino acids. DNA of the CDR3: TGTGCCAGCAGCGGGAGGACAGGTCAAGAGCAGTACTTC. It specifies CASSGRTGQEQYF.

The table lists this clone with a few counts. The V gene is TRBV3-1 (or the pseudogene TRBV3-2), the J gene TRBJ2-1, with 11 bases aligning to TRBD2. There are 16 residues in the CDR3. The J segment lost 4 bases and the V segment lost 1 base, leaving 3 bases of the junction unmatched. The germline gives CDR1 LGHDT, CDR2 YNNKEL (reference sequence). The CDR3 DNA reads TGTGCCAGCAGCCAAGGTAGCGGGAGGGTATACAATGAGCAGTTCTTC. It yields the protein CASSQGSGRVYNEQFF.

The chain couples TRBV14 to TRBJ1-2; perhaps TRBD1 as D (5 bases). The CDR3 has 13 residues. V was shortened by 4 bases and J by 6 bases, with 12 bases between the two germline ends. CDR1 is SGHDN, CDR2 FVKESK, per germline. The CDR3 region has the DNA TGTGCCAGCAGCCGTCGGGGGGGGGATGGCTACACCTTC. Its translation is CASSRRGGDGYTF.

The rearrangement uses TRBV18 and TRBJ2-7, with TRBD2 matching 9 bases. Trimming cost V 6 bases and J 3 bases; bases outside gene matches: 3. This CDR3 is 13 amino acids long. CDR1 is KGHSH, CDR2 LQKENI, per germline. CDR3: CASSALAGYEQYF. For the CDR3, the DNA is TGTGCCAGCTCGGCACTAGCGGGCTACGAGCAGTACTTC.